The 9 T cell receptor beta chains reported below all come from one sample, sequenced in a study of identical twins. TCRdb used MiXCR to reprocess the 5' RACE reads, holding one entry per CDR3 protein. The table records 400,000 to 500,000 distinct CDR3 sequences, less than 20% of them present only once. Sequenced input: naive T cells sorted from blood. These receptors were taken from a man over 45 in good health.

This clonotype was counted at least ten times. The chain carries TRBV27 and TRBJ2-5; TRBD2 agrees at 10 bases. The CDR3 totals 13 residues. Germline V gene lookup returns CDR1 MNHEY and CDR2 SMNVEV (reference sequence). J was trimmed by 5 bases and V by 10 bases; bases with no gene match: 7. The CDR3 DNA follows: TGTGCCACCGGTCGAGCGGGAGGGGAGACCCAGTACTTC. This gives the protein CATGRAGGETQYF.

This clonotype was observed a handful of times. The J gene is TRBJ2-6, the V gene TRBV6-5; TRBD1 agrees at 7 bases. Trimming cost V 2 bases and J 4 bases; bases outside gene matches: 5. The length of the CDR3 is 16 residues. Germline CDR1 reads MNHEY; CDR2 reads SVGAGI. The CDR3 protein is CASSYGGQAGANVLTF. CDR3 coding DNA: TGTGCCAGCAGTTACGGCGGACAGGCGGGGGCCAACGTCCTGACTTTC.

In its sample, this clonotype was seen a few times. Written as DNA, the CDR3 is TGCAGCGTCGCTACTCGACTAGCAGATACGCAGTATTTT. As protein: CSVATRLADTQYF. This rearrangement joins TRBV29-1 to TRBJ2-3; a possible D gene is TRBD2 (6 bases). CDR3 size: 13 residues. Germline V gene lookup returns CDR1 SQVTM and CDR2 ANQGSEA. Trimming shortened V by 6 bases and J by 4 bases, and 14 bases separated the two germline ends.

This clonotype was counted many times. The CDR3 coding sequence is TGTGCCAGCAGTTACTCCTCGCGGGCGGGGTACCAAGAGACCCAGTACTTC. Its translation is CASSYSSRAGYQETQYF. J is TRBJ2-5 and V is TRBV6-5; TRBD2 might be the D (6 bases). The germline gives CDR1 MNHEY, CDR2 SVGAGI. Trimming took off 0 bases at V and 0 bases at J, with 14 bases between the two ends. The CDR3 has 17 residues.

The chain combines TRBV6-1 with TRBJ1-3; D unclear. Looked up from germline, CDR1 is MNHNS and CDR2 is SASEGT. The CDR3 length is 14 residues. V lost 1 base to trimming and J lost 1 base, with 5 bases between them. The CDR3 region is CASSEGISGNTIYF. The DNA for the CDR3 is TGTGCCAGCAGTGAAGGGATTTCTGGAAACACCATATATTTT.

The sample holds a few counts of this clonotype. The V and J genes are TRBV20-1 and TRBJ2-1; possible D gene TRBD2, 6 bases. V lost 2 bases, J lost 8 bases, and 16 bases lay in between. This CDR3 has 14 residues. Per germline, CDR1 DFQATT and CDR2 SNEGSKA (reference sequence). The DNA of the CDR3 is TGCAGTGCTAGATCTTCGACTAGTATCGATGAGCAGTTCTTC. Its protein is CSARSSTSIDEQFF.

The chain is built from TRBV15 and TRBJ2-1; no clear D gene. This CDR3 region has 14 residues. Germline V gene sequence: CDR1 LNHNV, CDR2 YYDKDF (reference sequence). The germline V and J ends were trimmed by 0 bases and 5 bases, with 8 bases remaining between them. CDR3 loop: CATSREIIHNEQFF. DNA for the CDR3: TGTGCCACCAGCAGAGAGATCATTCACAATGAGCAGTTCTTC.

The chain joins TRBV20-1 to TRBJ2-4; 7 bases match TRBD1. The CDR3 length is 14 residues. Germline assignment: CDR1 DFQATT and CDR2 SNEGSKA (reference sequence). The V and J ends lost 0 bases and 5 bases, in that order; junction bases with no gene match: 4. The CDR3 spells CSARDTGTENIQYF. The CDR3 nucleotides are TGCAGTGCTAGAGATACCGGGACAGAAAACATTCAGTACTTC.

This clonotype showed up just a few times. DNA of the CDR3: TGTGCCAGCAGTTTTATTGCGGGTGAGATCTACGAGCAGTACTTC. Its protein is CASSFIAGEIYEQYF. This chain links TRBV27 with TRBJ2-7; TRBD2 is a possible D gene (5 bases). CDR1 and CDR2 (germline): MNHEY, SMNVEV (reference sequence). The CDR3 totals 15 residues. Trimming pared 3 bases from V and 3 bases from J, leaving 15 bases between.